These T cell receptor beta chains were read from a single sample in a study of blood T cell repertoires in COVID-19. Profiled with immunoSEQ multiplex PCR; TCRdb holds only in-frame clones, not every one. This table holds over 150,000 clones, more than 85% found once. The sequencing sample was made of peripheral blood. The receptor source for this set is a man aged 55 to 70 with COVID-19, enrolled during active disease. The CDR3 runs from the conserved cysteine through the conserved F or W. Each record gives: J gene, clone size, V gene, D gene, CDR3 length, CDR3 protein, CDR3 DNA. A D gene is named only where the DNA matches it firmly. The size field is filled for only some rows; it gives once, few, many or a size class.

TRBJ2-1,-,TRBV19,-,11,CASRRNREQFF,TGTGCCAGCCGAAGGAACAGGGAGCAGTTCTTC
TRBJ2-5,-,TRBV2,-,12,CASSEGEETQYF,TGTGCCAGCAGTGAAGGAGAAGAGACCCAGTACTTC
TRBJ2-2,few,TRBV7-2,TRBD2,15,CASSPASGGPGELFF,TGTGCCAGCAGCCCCGCTAGCGGGGGCCCCGGGGAGCTGTTTTTT
TRBJ2-2,-,TRBV4-2,TRBD2,17,CASSQVLGGANTGELFF,TGTGCCAGCAGCCAAGTTTTGGGAGGGGCGAACACCGGGGAGCTGTTTTTT
TRBJ1-4,-,TRBV7-3,-,13,CASSPGRHEKLFF,TGTGCCAGCAGCCCGGGAAGGCATGAAAAACTGTTTTTT
TRBJ1-1,-,TRBV19,TRBD1,14,CASIQTGLNTEAFF,TGTGCCAGTATCCAGACAGGGTTGAACACTGAAGCTTTCTTT
TRBJ2-1,once,TRBV21-1,-,15,CASSKARQINNEQFF,TGTGCCAGCAGCAAGGCTCGCCAGATAAACAATGAGCAGTTCTTC
TRBJ2-7,-,TRBV29-1,-,12,CSVVTSSYEQYF,TGCAGCGTTGTTACAAGCTCCTACGAGCAGTACTTC
TRBJ2-7,-,TRBV7-9,-,14,CASSLAGQTYEQYF,TGTGCCAGCAGCTTAGCTGGACAGACCTACGAGCAGTACTTC
TRBJ1-4,-,TRBV6-2/TRBV6-3,-,15,CASSSRRLRDEKLFF,TGTGCCAGCAGTTCCCGTCGGCTGAGGGATGAAAAACTGTTTTTT
TRBJ1-2,-,TRBV27,-,15,CASSFGGRINYGYTF,TGTGCCAGCAGTTTCGGGGGACGGATTAACTATGGCTACACCTTC
TRBJ1-2,-,TRBV3-1/TRBV3-2,TRBD1,14,CASSQVSGTGGYTF,TGTGCCAGCAGCCAAGTCAGCGGGACAGGGGGCTACACCTTC
TRBJ1-6,-,TRBV12-3/TRBV12-4,-,12,CASSFRDSPLHF,TGTGCCAGCAGCTTCAGGGATTCACCCCTCCACTTT
TRBJ1-5,-,TRBV12-3/TRBV12-4,-,12,CASRWGPQPQHF,TGTGCCAGCAGGTGGGGGCCGCAGCCCCAGCATTTT
TRBJ2-2,-,TRBV11-3,-,15,CASSLDPGNTGELFF,TGTGCCAGCAGCTTAGATCCCGGGAACACCGGGGAGCTGTTTTTT
TRBJ1-1,-,TRBV11-3,-,15,CASSQTPGMNTEAFF,TGTGCCAGCAGCCAGACTCCGGGAATGAACACTGAAGCTTTCTTT
TRBJ1-5,-,TRBV28,-,15,CASRSDRTSNQPQHF,TGTGCCAGCAGGTCCGACAGGACAAGCAATCAGCCCCAGCATTTT
TRBJ1-5,-,TRBV7-9,-,16,CASSLGAGYSNQPQHF,TGTGCCAGCAGCTTAGGGGCAGGCTATAGCAATCAGCCCCAGCATTTT
TRBJ2-5,-,TRBV5-1,-,14,CASSSGHLQETQYF,TGCGCCAGCAGCTCGGGACACCTACAAGAGACCCAGTACTTC
TRBJ1-4,-,TRBV28,-,16,CASPPTGHATNEKLFF,TGTGCCAGCCCTCCGACGGGACATGCAACTAATGAAAAACTGTTTTTT
TRBJ1-5,once,TRBV7-9,-,13,CASSLILNQPQHF,TGTGCCAGCAGCTTGATACTAAATCAGCCCCAGCATTTT
TRBJ1-1,-,TRBV12-3/TRBV12-4,TRBD1,13,CASSPTLTGRAFF,TGTGCCAGCAGTCCCACCTTGACAGGGAGGGCTTTCTTT
TRBJ1-5,-,TRBV18,-,14,CASSPSRDNQPQHF,TGTGCCAGCTCACCAAGCAGGGATAATCAGCCCCAGCATTTT
TRBJ2-2,-,TRBV9,TRBD1,16,CASSWTGGANTGELFF,TGTGCCAGCAGCTGGACAGGGGGCGCGAACACCGGGGAGCTGTTTTTT
TRBJ1-1,-,TRBV29-1,-,13,CSVVFVANTEAFF,TGCAGCGTTGTATTCGTGGCGAACACTGAAGCTTTCTTT
TRBJ1-5,-,TRBV10-2,-,15,CASRDDGSSNQPQHF,TGCGCCAGCAGGGACGACGGGAGTAGCAATCAGCCCCAGCATTTT
TRBJ2-3,-,TRBV7-2,TRBD2,17,CASSSTSGSASTDTQYF,TGTGCCAGCAGCTCGACTAGCGGGTCCGCTAGCACAGATACGCAGTATTTT
TRBJ1-1,-,TRBV29-1,-,13,CSVTGRMNTEAFF,TGCAGCGTTACAGGTAGGATGAACACTGAAGCTTTCTTT
TRBJ1-6,-,TRBV27,TRBD1,17,CASSLQVPGTGLAPLHF,TGTGCCAGCAGTTTACAGGTCCCCGGGACAGGCTTGGCGCCCCTCCACTTT